The text below deals with one T cell receptor beta chain. This sample was included in a study of T-cell reconstitution after alpha-beta-depleted transplantation in children. It was with unique molecular identifiers that the TCRbeta library was prepared. TCRdb itself ran the PCR reads through MiXCR, one entry per CDR3 protein. The sample includes 70,000 to 100,000 distinct CDR3 sequences, 12% of them seen just once. This TCR came from a human donor who donated a stem cell graft to a child with inherited bone marrow failure. This specimen consisted of PBMCs from the stem cell graft donor, obtained from the stem cell graft.

The CDR3 nucleotides read TGTGCCAGCGGCGGGGACAGGTCGTACTCCTACAATGAGCAGTTCTTC. Its translation is CASGGDRSYSYNEQFF. This chain links TRBV2 with TRBJ2-1; TRBD1 matches at 8 bases. The ends lost 8 bases at V and 0 bases at J; junction bases unmatched: 9. The CDR3 is 16 residues long. Per the germline V gene, CDR1 is SNHLY and CDR2 is FYNNEI.